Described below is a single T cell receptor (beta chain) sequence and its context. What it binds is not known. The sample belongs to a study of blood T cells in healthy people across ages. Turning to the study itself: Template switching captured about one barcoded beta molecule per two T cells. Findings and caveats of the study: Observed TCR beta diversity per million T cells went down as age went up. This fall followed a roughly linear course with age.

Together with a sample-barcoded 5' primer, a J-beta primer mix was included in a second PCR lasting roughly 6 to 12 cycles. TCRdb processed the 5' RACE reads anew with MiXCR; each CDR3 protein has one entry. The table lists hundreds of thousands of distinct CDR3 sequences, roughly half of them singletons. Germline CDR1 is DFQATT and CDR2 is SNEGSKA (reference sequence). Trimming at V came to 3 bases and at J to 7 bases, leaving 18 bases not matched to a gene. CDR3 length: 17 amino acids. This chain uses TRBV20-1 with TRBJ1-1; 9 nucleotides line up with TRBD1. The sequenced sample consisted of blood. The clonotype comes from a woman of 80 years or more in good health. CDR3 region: CSASAPNRDRVVGEAFF. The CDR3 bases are TGCAGTGCTAGCGCCCCTAACCGGGACAGGGTAGTCGGTGAAGCTTTCTTT.